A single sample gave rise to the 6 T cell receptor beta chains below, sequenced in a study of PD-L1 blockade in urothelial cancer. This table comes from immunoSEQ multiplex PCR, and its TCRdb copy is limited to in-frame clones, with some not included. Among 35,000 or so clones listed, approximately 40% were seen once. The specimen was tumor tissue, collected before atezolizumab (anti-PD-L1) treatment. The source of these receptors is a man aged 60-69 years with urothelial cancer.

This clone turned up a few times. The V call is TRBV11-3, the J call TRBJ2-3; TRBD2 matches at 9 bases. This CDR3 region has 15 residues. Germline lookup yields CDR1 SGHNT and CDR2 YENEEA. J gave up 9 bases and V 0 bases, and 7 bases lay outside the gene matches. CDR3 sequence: CASSLEASGTTTQYF. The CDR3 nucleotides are TGTGCCAGCAGCTTAGAGGCTAGCGGGACGACAACGCAGTATTTT. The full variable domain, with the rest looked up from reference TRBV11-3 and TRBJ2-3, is EAGVVQSPRYKIIEKKQPVAFWCNPISGHNTLYWYLQNLGQGPELLIRYENEEAVDDSQLPKDRFSAERLKGVDSTLKIQPAELGDSAVYLCASSLEASGTTTQYFGPGTRLTVL.

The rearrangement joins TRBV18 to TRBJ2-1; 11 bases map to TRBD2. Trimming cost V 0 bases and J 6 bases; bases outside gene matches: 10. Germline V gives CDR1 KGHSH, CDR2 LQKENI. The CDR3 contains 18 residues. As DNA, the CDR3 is TGTGCCAGCTCACCACCAATTCTAGCGGGAGGATACCTCAATGAGCAGTTCTTC. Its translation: CASSPPILAGGYLNEQFF.

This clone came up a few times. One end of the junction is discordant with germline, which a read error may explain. CDR3 in amino acids: CAISKAGGASGANVLTF. In DNA, the CDR3 is TGTGCCATCAGTAAAGCGGGAGGGGCCTCTGGGGCCAACGTCCTGACTTTC. This sequence joins TRBV6-8 and TRBJ2-6; 10 bases fit TRBD2. Germline V gives CDR1 MNHGY, CDR2 SAAAGT. The CDR3 is 17 residues long.

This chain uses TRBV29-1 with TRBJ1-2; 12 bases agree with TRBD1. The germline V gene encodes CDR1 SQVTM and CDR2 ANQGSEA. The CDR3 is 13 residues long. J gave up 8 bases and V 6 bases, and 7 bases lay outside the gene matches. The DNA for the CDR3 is TGCAGCGTCCTGGGACAGGGGGCGGCCGGCTACACCTTC. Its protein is CSVLGQGAAGYTF.

Here the CDR3 reads CSVTGQGANTGELFF. The CDR3 DNA reads TGCAGCGTCACAGGACAGGGGGCGAACACCGGGGAGCTGTTTTTT. This chain links TRBV29-1 with TRBJ2-2; TRBD1 matches at 10 bases. The germline V gene has CDR1 SQVTM and CDR2 ANQGSEA. The CDR3 loop spans 15 amino acids. J gave up 0 bases and V 6 bases, and 4 bases lay outside the gene matches.

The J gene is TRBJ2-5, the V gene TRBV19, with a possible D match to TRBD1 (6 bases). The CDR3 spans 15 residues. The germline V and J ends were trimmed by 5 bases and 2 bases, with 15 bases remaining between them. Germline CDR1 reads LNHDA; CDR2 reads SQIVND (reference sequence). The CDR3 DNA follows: TGTGCCAGTAGTCCCCACCAGGGGACACAAGAGACCCAGTACTTC. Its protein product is CASSPHQGTQETQYF. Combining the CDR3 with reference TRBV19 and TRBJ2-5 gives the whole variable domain DGGITQSPKYLFRKEGQNVTLSCEQNLNHDAMYWYRQDPGQGLRLIYYSQIVNDFQKGDIAEGYSVSREKKESFPLTVTSAQKNPTAFYLCASSPHQGTQETQYFGPGTRLLVL.